This is a list of T cell receptor beta chains from one sample in a study of response to subunit inactivated influenza vaccine. In TCRdb, the RT-PCR reads were re-called with MiXCR into one record per CDR3 protein. Of hundreds of thousands of distinct CDR3 sequences in the sample, 18% were seen once. Sequencing used PBMCs from blood, obtained less than 6 days after vaccination. The receptors come from a man in his fifties who received an inactivated influenza vaccine. The CDR3 runs from the conserved cysteine through the conserved F or W. D genes are given only for firm matches. Clone size is shown for a subset of rows, as once, few, many or a class of expanded clone.

CDR3,DNA,J,size,V,D
CASSSSGSSGNTIYF,TGTGCCAGCAGTTCGTCGGGATCCTCTGGAAACACCATATATTTT,TRBJ1-3,-,TRBV12-3/TRBV12-4,-
CSVELAGVVPETQYF,TGCAGCGTCGAACTAGCGGGAGTAGTTCCAGAGACCCAGTACTTC,TRBJ2-5,few,TRBV29-1,TRBD2
CASSLGASQETQYF,TGCGCCAGCAGCTTGGGGGCAAGCCAAGAGACCCAGTACTTC,TRBJ2-5,many,TRBV5-1,-
CSVEQGTAGELFF,TGCAGCGTTGAACAGGGAACGGCAGGGGAGCTGTTTTTT,TRBJ2-2,few,TRBV29-1,-
CASSLEIGNKFF,TGTGCCAGCAGCTTAGAGATAGGGAATAAATTCTTC,TRBJ2-1,-,TRBV7-2,-
CASSLGLAGAPFSYNEQFF,TGTGCCAGCAGCTTAGGGCTAGCGGGGGCCCCTTTCTCCTACAATGAGCAGTTCTTC,TRBJ2-1,-,TRBV7-2,TRBD2
CASSPRVYGYTF,TGTGCCAGCAGCCCAAGGGTCTATGGCTACACCTTC,TRBJ1-2,-,TRBV7-9,-
CASSGEKELFF,TGTGCCAGCAGCGGGGAGAAGGAGCTGTTTTTT,TRBJ2-2,-,TRBV9,-
CASSLGGAGVPSEQYF,TGCGCCAGCAGCTTGGGCGGAGCGGGGGTTCCCTCGGAGCAGTACTTC,TRBJ2-7,-,TRBV5-1,TRBD2
CASSLPAGGGDTQYF,TGTGCCAGCAGTTTACCTGCCGGAGGGGGAGATACGCAGTATTTT,TRBJ2-3,-,TRBV12-3/TRBV12-4,-
CSARRVSGSQEQFF,TGCAGTGCTAGAAGGGTTAGCGGGAGCCAGGAGCAGTTCTTC,TRBJ2-1,-,TRBV20-1,TRBD2
CASRPPGTIIYEQYF,TGTGCCAGCAGACCTCCCGGGACAATCATCTACGAGCAGTACTTC,TRBJ2-7,many,TRBV6-1,-
CSAGESGVSNQPQHF,TGCAGTGCGGGGGAATCAGGGGTGAGCAATCAGCCCCAGCATTTT,TRBJ1-5,many,TRBV20-1,-
CASSHPGQSYNEQFF,TGTGCCAGCAGCCACCCGGGACAGTCCTACAATGAGCAGTTCTTC,TRBJ2-1,many,TRBV4-2,TRBD1
CASSQVREETQYF,TGTGCCAGCAGCCAAGTCAGAGAAGAGACCCAGTACTTC,TRBJ2-5,-,TRBV3-1,-
CSARTGAHPMYF,TGCAGTGCCCGGACAGGGGCCCACCCGATGTACTTC,TRBJ2-4,few,TRBV20-1,TRBD1
CATSGGGARNTEAFF,TGTGCCACCAGCGGCGGGGGGGCTAGGAACACTGAAGCTTTCTTT,TRBJ1-1,few,TRBV15,-
CSARDREGSQETQYF,TGCAGTGCTAGAGACCGGGAGGGGAGCCAAGAGACCCAGTACTTC,TRBJ2-5,many,TRBV20-1,TRBD2
CASSYPLAGENTGELFF,TGTGCCAGCAGCTACCCTTTAGCGGGAGAGAACACCGGGGAGCTGTTTTTT,TRBJ2-2,-,TRBV5-6,TRBD2
CSVAPGLAYNEQFF,TGCAGCGTCGCACCGGGACTAGCCTACAATGAGCAGTTCTTC,TRBJ2-1,-,TRBV29-1,TRBD2